Listed here are 26 T cell receptor beta chains from one sample, sequenced in a study of blood T cell repertoires in COVID-19. Measured with immunoSEQ multiplex PCR; TCRdb has only the in-frame clones, and not every one. The sample records some 250,000 clones, approximately 91% being singletons. Sequencing was carried out using peripheral blood. The receptors were sampled from a woman younger than 45 with acute or convalescent COVID-19.

The V and J genes are TRBV5-6 and TRBJ1-1; D gene uncertain. The CDR3 is 14 amino acids. V was trimmed by 0 bases and J by 1 base, leaving 7 bases between them. Germline lookup yields CDR1 SGHDT and CDR2 YYEEEE. Written as DNA, the CDR3 is TGTGCCAGCAGCTTGGAACGGAGGAACACTGAAGCTTTCTTT. It translates to CASSLERRNTEAFF. Based on the CDR3 plus reference TRBV5-6 and TRBJ1-1, the full variable domain is DAGVTQSPTHLIKTRGQQVTLRCSPKSGHDTVSWYQQALGQGPQFIFQYYEEEERQRGNFPDRFSGHQFPNYSSELNVNALLLGDSALYLCASSLERRNTEAFFGQGTRLTVV.

The chain carries TRBV18 and TRBJ2-3, with D tentatively TRBD2 (5 bases). The germline V gene has CDR1 KGHSH and CDR2 LQKENI. The CDR3 spans 14 residues. V was clipped by 2 bases and J by 0 bases, with 6 bases between them. The CDR3 DNA reads as TGTGCCAGCTCACCAAGGACTAGCACAGATACGCAGTATTTT. Its translation: CASSPRTSTDTQYF.

The genes are TRBV4-1 and TRBJ2-6; a weak D match, TRBD2 (6 bases). Trimming left V 1 base short and J 0 bases short, with 7 bases between. CDR1 MGHRA and CDR2 YSYEKL come from the germline V gene. The CDR3 has 16 residues. As DNA, the CDR3 is TGCGCCAGCAGCCAAGGGCGGGGCTCTGGGGCCAACGTCCTGACTTTC. It translates to CASSQGRGSGANVLTF.

The V gene is TRBV19, the J gene TRBJ2-2; a weak D match, TRBD1 (7 bases). This CDR3 has 15 amino acids. In germline, CDR1 is LNHDA, CDR2 SQIVND (reference sequence). Trimming stripped 6 bases from V and 2 bases from J, with 13 bases between. DNA of the CDR3: TGTGCCAGTAGGCGGGACAGAGTTAACACCGGGGAGCTGTTTTTT. Translated, it gives CASRRDRVNTGELFF.

The chain combines TRBV6-5 with TRBJ1-5, with 9 bases fitting TRBD1. Trimming removed 5 bases from V and 7 bases from J; junction bases left unmatched: 6. CDR1 and CDR2 from the germline V gene are MNHEY and SVGAGI. The CDR3 sequence is 14 residues long. CDR3 region: CASSRGTGNQPQHF. Here the CDR3 DNA reads TGTGCCAGCAGTCGTGGGACAGGGAACCAGCCCCAGCATTTT.

The chain uses TRBV2 and TRBJ2-5; 9 bases agree with TRBD1. The germline V gene has CDR1 SNHLY and CDR2 FYNNEI. This CDR3 contains 14 residues. The ends lost 7 bases at V and 3 bases at J; junction bases unmatched: 6. CDR3 residues: CASNYRGRKETQYF. The CDR3 coding sequence is TGTGCCAGCAATTACAGGGGGCGCAAAGAGACCCAGTACTTC.

The rearrangement links TRBV14 to TRBJ2-3; 7 bases are shared with TRBD2. The J segment lost 0 bases and the V segment lost 3 bases, leaving 18 bases of the junction unmatched. The CDR3 runs to 20 residues. Germline loops: CDR1 SGHDN, CDR2 FVKESK. CDR3 region: CASSHHRSGLRIFSTDTQYF. Here the CDR3 DNA reads TGTGCCAGCAGCCATCACCGTAGCGGGTTGAGGATTTTTAGCACAGATACGCAGTATTTT.

This CDR3 is CASSGQGTTNEKLFF. The CDR3 DNA is TGTGCCAGCAGCGGACAGGGAACAACTAATGAAAAACTGTTTTTT. The genes are TRBV9 and TRBJ1-4; 7 nucleotides match TRBD1. The junction had 2 bases not matched to a gene; V was cut back by 3 bases and J by 0 bases. The CDR3 is made up of 15 amino acids. Germline V lookup: CDR1 SGDLS, CDR2 YYNGEE. Supplemented by reference TRBV9 and TRBJ1-4, the full variable domain reads DSGVTQTPKHLITATGQRVTLRCSPRSGDLSVYWYQQSLDQGLQFLIQYYNGEERAKGNILERFSAQQFPDLHSELNLSSLELGDSALYFCASSGQGTTNEKLFFGSGTQLSVL.

This clone has more than one count but fewer than ten. The chain recombines TRBV4-3 with TRBJ1-1; TRBD1 matches at 10 bases. The J segment lost 11 bases and the V segment lost 0 bases, leaving 6 bases of the junction unmatched. The CDR3 covers 14 residues. Germline-derived CDR1 and CDR2 are LGHNA and YSLEER. The CDR3 DNA follows: TGCGCCAGCAGCCAAGAGACAGGGGGCTATGGGGCTTTCTTT. Protein product: CASSQETGGYGAFF.

J is TRBJ1-2 and V is TRBV7-2; 7 bases match TRBD1. CDR3 size: 15 residues. V shed 5 bases and J 6 bases; nucleotides not matched to a gene: 12. The germline gives CDR1 SGHTA, CDR2 FQGNSA. The CDR3: CASSLRAGGDDGYTF. The CDR3 bases are TGTGCCAGCAGCCTTCGGGCAGGGGGTGATGATGGCTACACCTTC.

V usage is TRBV24-1 and J usage is TRBJ2-1; 7 bases are shared with TRBD1. The V gene's germline CDR1 is KGHDR and CDR2 SFDVKD. V was clipped by 4 bases and J by 6 bases; unmatched bases: 2. CDR3 length: 13 amino acids. The CDR3 protein is CATSESGGNEQFF. For the CDR3, the DNA is TGTGCCACCAGTGAGTCAGGGGGCAATGAGCAGTTCTTC.

The chain couples TRBV6-2 or TRBV6-3 to TRBJ2-3; 9 nucleotides agree with TRBD1. This CDR3 has 15 amino acids. Looked up from germline, CDR1 is MNHEY and CDR2 is SVGEGT. With 2 bases clipped from V and 4 bases from J, the junction kept 4 bases outside the gene matches. In DNA, the CDR3 is TGTGCCAGCAGTTACGGGGACAGGGATGCAGATACGCAGTATTTT. This sequence encodes CASSYGDRDADTQYF.

The chain has TRBV6-2 or TRBV6-3 and TRBJ2-5; 9 bases match TRBD1. The CDR3 length is 15 residues. With 0 bases clipped from V and 5 bases from J, the junction kept 4 bases outside the gene matches. Germline loops: CDR1 MNHEY, CDR2 SVGEGT. Here the CDR3 DNA reads TGTGCCAGCAGTTACTCGGGGACAGGGCCCGAGACCCAGTACTTC. It is translated as CASSYSGTGPETQYF.

The V and J genes are TRBV18 and TRBJ1-5; 9 bases line up with TRBD1. Trimming took 3 bases from V and 6 from J; bases not matched to a gene: 6. CDR3 length equals 15 residues. Germline assignment: CDR1 KGHSH and CDR2 LQKENI. The CDR3 loop reads CASSPPGQGGQPQHF. The CDR3 DNA sequence: TGTGCCAGCTCACCCCCGGGACAGGGAGGTCAGCCCCAGCATTTT.

This clone was recorded once. The V and J genes are TRBV7-9 and TRBJ1-4; no definite D call. The CDR3 length is 14 residues. Trimming pared 7 bases from V and 1 base from J, leaving 10 bases between. CDR1 is SEHNR, CDR2 FQNEAQ, per germline (reference sequence). CDR3 sequence (DNA): TGTGCCAGCACCTTGGGAGGAACTAATGAAAAACTGTTTTTT. This gives the protein CASTLGGTNEKLFF.

This sequence joins TRBV18 and TRBJ1-3; tentatively, D is TRBD1 (5 bases). CDR1 and CDR2 from the germline V gene are KGHSH and LQKENI. The CDR3 consists of 13 residues. V was cut by 4 bases and J by 8 bases, with 12 bases left in between. The CDR3 DNA is TGTGCCAGCTCACAGACAGTTGCGGACACCATATATTTT. Its translation is CASSQTVADTIYF. Using reference TRBV18 and TRBJ1-3 for the parts outside the CDR3, the full variable domain is NAGVMQNPRHLVRRRGQEARLRCSPMKGHSHVYWYRQLPEEGLKFMVYLQKENIIDESGMPKERFSAEFPKEGPSILRIQQVVRGDSAAYFCASSQTVADTIYFGEGSWLTVV.

V and J are TRBV6-5 and TRBJ1-1; D is unclear. The CDR3 has 12 residues. The ends were cut back, 9 bases at V and 1 base at J, with 9 bases in the middle. CDR1 and CDR2 from the germline V gene are MNHEY and SVGAGI. CDR3 sequence reads: CASIVQNTEAFF. The CDR3, as DNA: TGTGCCAGTATAGTCCAGAACACTGAAGCTTTCTTT.

The V gene is TRBV5-6, the J gene TRBJ2-1, with 9 nucleotides matching TRBD2. The CDR3 runs to 13 residues. Germline loops: CDR1 SGHDT, CDR2 YYEEEE. Germline trimming cut 4 bases from V and 15 bases from J; bases unmatched to any gene: 11. The CDR3 spells CASSLTSAGGSFF. CDR3 DNA: TGTGCCAGCAGCCTTACGTCAGCGGGAGGTTCGTTCTTC. The variable domain in full, with the rest retrieved from reference TRBV5-6 and TRBJ2-1, is DAGVTQSPTHLIKTRGQQVTLRCSPKSGHDTVSWYQQALGQGPQFIFQYYEEEERQRGNFPDRFSGHQFPNYSSELNVNALLLGDSALYLCASSLTSAGGSFFGPGTRLTVL.

The rearrangement links TRBV7-3 to TRBJ2-4; TRBD2 is a possible D gene (6 bases). The CDR3 extends over 14 amino acids. Germline CDR1 is SGHTA and CDR2 is FQGTGA. Trimming took 9 bases from V and 0 from J, leaving 12 bases between them. Here the CDR3 DNA reads TGTGCCAGGCGGGGAGGTATAGCCAAAAACATTCAGTACTTC. It translates to CARRGGIAKNIQYF. The complete variable domain, with remaining parts taken from reference TRBV7-3 and TRBJ2-4, reads GAGVSQTPSNKVTEKGKYVELRCDPISGHTALYWYRQSLGQGPEFLIYFQGTGAADDSGLPNDRFFAVRPEGSVSTLKIQRTERGDSAVYLCARRGGIAKNIQYFGAGTRLSVL.

The V call is TRBV20-1, the J call TRBJ2-7, with 8 bases fitting TRBD1. The ends lost 3 bases at V and 4 bases at J; junction bases unmatched: 5. Looked up from germline, CDR1 is DFQATT and CDR2 is SNEGSKA (reference sequence). CDR3 size: 13 residues. In DNA form, the CDR3 reads TGCAGTGCTAGTTTGGACAGGGAGTACGAGCAGTACTTC. Protein: CSASLDREYEQYF.

The chain has TRBV27 and TRBJ1-6; 7 nucleotides line up with TRBD1. Trimming removed 7 bases from V and 10 bases from J; junction bases left unmatched: 10. CDR3 size: 14 residues. In germline, CDR1 is MNHEY, CDR2 SMNVEV (reference sequence). The CDR3 reads CASTLQGLGSPLHF. In DNA form, the CDR3 reads TGTGCCAGCACCTTACAGGGGTTAGGGTCACCCCTCCACTTT.

The chain uses TRBV13 and TRBJ2-7, with a weak D call TRBD1 (6 bases). With 5 bases removed from V and 3 bases from J, the gap between germline ends came to 17 bases. This CDR3 comprises 15 residues. CDR1 PRHDT and CDR2 FYEKMQ come from the germline V gene (reference sequence). CDR3 sequence reads: CASSPRQEERYEQYF. In DNA, the CDR3 is TGTGCCAGCAGCCCTCGACAGGAGGAACGCTACGAGCAGTACTTC.

The V and J genes are TRBV10-3 and TRBJ2-3; 7 bases are shared with TRBD1. After removal of 7 bases from V and 5 bases from J, the junction contained 9 bases not matched to a gene. There are 14 residues in the CDR3. The germline CDR1 and CDR2 sequences are ENHRY and SYGVKD. DNA of the CDR3: TGTGCCATCACCCAGACAGGGTCGATAGATACGCAGTATTTT. This translates into CAITQTGSIDTQYF.

This clone was counted only a few times. The gene calls are TRBV7-2 and TRBJ1-5; 9 nucleotides line up with TRBD1. This CDR3 spans 14 amino acids. V gave up 4 bases and J gave up 7 bases; unmatched junction bases: 5. Per germline, CDR1 SGHTA and CDR2 FQGNSA. CDR3 sequence: CASSSGQGTQPQHF. The CDR3 DNA follows: TGTGCCAGCAGCTCCGGACAGGGGACGCAGCCCCAGCATTTT. The full variable domain, in which reference TRBV7-2 and TRBJ1-5 provide the parts outside the CDR3, is GAGVSQSPSNKVTEKGKDVELRCDPISGHTALYWYRQSLGQGLEFLIYFQGNSAPDKSGLPSDRFSAERTGGSVSTLTIQRTQQEDSAVYLCASSSGQGTQPQHFGDGTRLSIL.

This chain links TRBV4-1 with TRBJ2-1, with 9 positions matching TRBD2. The CDR3 loop spans 15 amino acids. V lost 1 base to trimming and J lost 6 bases; unmatched junction nucleotides: 4. CDR1 and CDR2 from the germline V gene are MGHRA and YSYEKL. The CDR3 is CASSQVGTSTNEQFF. The DNA for the CDR3 is TGCGCCAGCAGCCAAGTCGGGACTAGCACCAATGAGCAGTTCTTC.

The chain recombines TRBV3-1 (or the pseudogene TRBV3-2) with TRBJ1-1; 10 bases fit TRBD1. The junction had 6 bases not matched to a gene; V was cut back by 4 bases and J by 7 bases. The CDR3 runs 14 residues. Germline CDR1 is LGHDT and CDR2 is YNNKEL (reference sequence). The CDR3 reads CASSLDRGLGEAFF. CDR3 coding DNA: TGTGCCAGCAGCCTAGACAGGGGGCTTGGTGAAGCTTTCTTT.